These 9 T cell receptor beta chains share one sample of origin, sequenced in a study of T-cell memory formation after mild COVID-19. MiXCR, applied by TCRdb to the 5' RACE reads, yields one record per CDR3 protein. The sample lists roughly 130,000 distinct CDR3 sequences, about 17% occurring once. The sequencing input was PBMCs or a T cell subset sorted from them (not recorded which). These receptors were obtained from a man younger than 30 who had mild COVID-19 (a few samples of this study predate the infection). Cell type and time point are not known.

The chain uses TRBV6-5 and TRBJ2-2; 9 bases map to TRBD1. The germline V gene encodes CDR1 MNHEY and CDR2 SVGAGI. The CDR3 has 14 amino acids. With 6 bases clipped from V and 7 bases from J, the junction kept 6 bases outside the gene matches. CDR3: CASRPGQGVGELFF. The DNA for the CDR3 is TGTGCCAGCAGGCCGGGACAGGGTGTCGGGGAGCTGTTTTTT.

The chain couples TRBV6-5 to TRBJ2-4; possible D gene TRBD1, 5 bases. The V end was cut by 5 bases, the J end by 1 base, with 12 bases between. Germline V gives CDR1 MNHEY, CDR2 SVGAGI. The CDR3 spans 15 residues. This chain's CDR3 is CASSVGVGAKNIQYF. The CDR3 bases are TGTGCCAGCAGTGTAGGGGTGGGGGCCAAAAACATTCAGTACTTC.

The sample holds a few counts of this clonotype. The chain is built from TRBV29-1 and TRBJ2-5; 7 positions agree with TRBD2. V shed 6 bases, J shed 7 bases, and the junction held 14 bases outside the gene matches. The germline V gene encodes CDR1 SQVTM and CDR2 ANQGSEA. The CDR3 runs to 14 residues. CDR3 nucleotides: TGCAGCGTCCCCCGAAGCGGGGCTTTTGGGACCCAGTACTTC. The encoded protein is CSVPRSGAFGTQYF.

V usage is TRBV7-2 and J usage is TRBJ1-1; D is undetermined. The ends were cut back, 3 bases at V and 5 bases at J, with 10 bases in the middle. Germline values: CDR1 SGHTA, CDR2 FQGNSA. The CDR3 loop spans 13 amino acids. CDR3: CASSFLWGTEAFF. The CDR3 coding sequence is TGTGCCAGCAGCTTCTTGTGGGGAACTGAAGCTTTCTTT.

The V and J genes are TRBV20-1 and TRBJ2-2; D remains ambiguous. V was pared by 0 bases and J by 7 bases, with 12 bases between. The CDR3 extends over 14 amino acids. CDR1 is DFQATT, CDR2 SNEGSKA, per germline (reference sequence). The CDR3 DNA sequence: TGCAGTGCTAGAGATCTGAGGCATGGCGGGGAGCTGTTTTTT. It yields the protein CSARDLRHGGELFF.

This clonotype was recorded many times. The chain recombines TRBV9 with TRBJ2-7; 11 bases map to TRBD1. The CDR3 runs 15 residues. From germline, CDR1 is SGDLS and CDR2 YYNGEE. The V segment lost 3 bases and the J segment 1 base; nucleotides outside the gene matches: 3. CDR3 residues: CASSGGQGASYEQYF. CDR3 bases: TGTGCCAGCAGCGGTGGACAGGGGGCTTCCTACGAGCAGTACTTC.

This clonotype occurred many times. The rearrangement joins TRBV12-3 or TRBV12-4 to TRBJ2-7; D is perhaps TRBD1 or TRBD2 (5 bases each). This CDR3 is built from 14 residues. The V and J ends lost 7 bases and 0 bases respectively, with 13 bases between them. CDR3 coding DNA: TGTGCCAGCAATTTTAAGGGGAGCTCCTACGAGCAGTACTTC. This translates into CASNFKGSSYEQYF.

The J gene is TRBJ2-7, the V gene TRBV27, with D tentatively TRBD2 (7 bases). In germline, CDR1 is MNHEY, CDR2 SMNVEV (reference sequence). The CDR3 length is 15 residues. The V and J ends lost 6 bases and 5 bases respectively, with 20 bases between them. CDR3 sequence reads: CASRRGGGAGHEQYV. In DNA, the CDR3 is TGTGCCAGCAGGCGTGGGGGGGGCGCTGGGCACGAGCAGTACGTC.

This chain connects TRBV7-6 to TRBJ2-7, with a weak D call TRBD2 (6 bases). The CDR3 sequence is 17 residues long. V was shortened by 5 bases and J by 0 bases, with 20 bases between the two germline ends. Per germline, CDR1 SGHVS and CDR2 FNYEAQ. The CDR3 region has the DNA TGTGCCAGCAGCGCGACCGGAGGGTTCCTGGGCTCCTACGAGCAGTACGTC. As protein: CASSATGGFLGSYEQYV.